This T cell receptor beta chain is from a study of T-cell reconstitution after alpha-beta-depleted transplantation in children (dated by TCRdb to about 2016). Regarding the research as a whole: The study quantitatively tracked T-cell immune reconstitution after TCRalphabeta/CD19-depleted allogeneic hematopoietic cell transplantation in children using TCR repertoire profiling.

The treatment or condition label, as the study defines it: allogeneic hematopoietic cell transplantation with graft depleted of TCRalphabeta T cells and CD19 B cells. TCRalphabeta/CD19-depleted allogeneic hematopoietic cell grafts were given to the transplant recipients, all of whom were children. This clonotype occurred many times. Its antigen specificity is not known. Base qualities were left out, and no much larger clone turns up one base away. General conclusions and limits of the study: About two months after transplant, the apparently early recovery of alphabetaT-cell counts reportedly depended on just several hundred clones that had expanded rapidly and came from non-depleted graft cells. Hyperexpanded clone frequencies declined over subsequent months; after one year, T-cell counts and TCRbeta diversity were mostly attributed to newly produced T cells. In some patients, the high TCRbeta diversity seen at day 60 was put down to recipient T cells and intrathymic progenitors that had survived conditioning.

Per the germline V gene, SGHDN is the CDR1 and FVKESK is the CDR2. V was cut back by 0 bases and J by 1 base, leaving a gap of 1 base between them. Counted from cysteine to phenylalanine, this CDR3 has 13 amino acids. Only the CDR3 part of the read is kept: 39 bases, read in frame from the first base. Libraries were constructed by PCR. TCRdb shows the sequencer as Illumina HiSeq 2500. TCR libraries were prepared with molecular barcoding, using unique molecular identifiers to normalize TCRbeta repertoire quantification. TCRdb reanalyzed the raw reads on its own, using fastp at Q25 for trimming and MiXCR for clone calling, and kept in-frame beta chains. Each entry is one CDR3 protein sequence, shown with its most common DNA and genes. This sample lists roughly 150,000 distinct CDR3 sequences; 11% were detected once. The top ten hold approximately 13% of the sample.

This specimen consisted of PBMCs, obtained before TCRalphabeta/CD19-depleted stem cell transplant. The V and J genes are TRBV14 and TRBJ1-5, with the identity of the D gene unclear. The origin of this receptor is a boy younger than 10 with acute myeloid leukemia, due to receive a stem cell transplant. The nucleotide sequence is TGTGCCAGCAGCCAAGAGAGCAATCAGCCCCAGCATTTT. This gives the protein CASSQESNQPQHF.